The 3 T cell receptor beta chains reported below all come from one sample, sequenced in a study of CD8+CD57+ T cells in acquired aplastic anemia. Using genomic DNA as the template, TCR beta VDJ and CDR3 profiling was carried out. In TCRdb, the reads were re-called with MiXCR into one record per CDR3 protein. Of a few hundred thousand distinct CDR3 sequences listed, about a third are singletons. The patients chosen for sequencing had shown expansion of CD8+CD57+ cells (detected by flow cytometry). The sequenced sample was sorted CD4+, CD8+, or CD8+CD57+ T cells (not recorded which) from PBMCs. The receptors were gathered from a human donor with aplastic anemia.

This clonotype has only one observation. The chain combines TRBV25-1 with TRBJ2-3; 12 nucleotides align to TRBD2. The germline V gene encodes CDR1 MGHDK and CDR2 SYGVNS. The CDR3 runs to 17 residues. Unmatched junction bases numbered 14, after V lost 6 bases and J lost 7 bases. CDR3 sequence (DNA): TGTGCCAGCAGCCAACCGAGGACTAGCGGGGACCCGAATACGCAGTATTTT. Its protein is CASSQPRTSGDPNTQYF.

This clonotype was recorded many times. V and J are TRBV19 and TRBJ1-2, with 8 bases matching TRBD1. The CDR3 contains 14 residues. The germline V gene encodes CDR1 LNHDA and CDR2 SQIVND (reference sequence). The junction had 6 bases not matched to a gene; V was cut back by 7 bases and J by 2 bases. The CDR3 is CASITTGVNYGYTF. The DNA for the CDR3 is TGTGCCAGTATCACGACAGGGGTGAACTATGGCTACACCTTC.

This rearrangement joins TRBV6-1 to TRBJ2-2; TRBD1 is a possible D gene (6 bases). Germline V gives CDR1 MNHNS, CDR2 SASEGT. CDR3 length equals 15 residues. The ends were cut back, 11 bases at V and 3 bases at J, with 19 bases in the middle. The CDR3 protein is CAGSKEGQYTGELFF. The CDR3 nucleotides are TGTGCCGGGAGTAAGGAAGGACAGTACACCGGGGAGCTGTTTTTT.